Listed here are 15 T cell receptor beta chains from one sample, sequenced in a study of blood T cells in healthy people across ages. Primers used in a second PCR of about 6 to 11 cycles were a sample-barcoded 5' primer and a J-beta primer mix. TCRdb re-called the 5' RACE reads through MiXCR, storing one row per CDR3 protein. The data show some 760,000 distinct CDR3 sequences, just under 25% seen once. This sample was shared with a second study, whose subject was T cells of mothers and their children.

Sequencing used blood. These receptors were collected from a boy aged 10-17 years in good health.

This clonotype has just a few counts. This rearrangement joins TRBV29-1 to TRBJ2-7, with a possible D match to TRBD1 (6 bases). The V and J ends lost 4 bases and 3 bases respectively, with 13 bases between them. The CDR3 runs to 13 residues. CDR1 SQVTM and CDR2 ANQGSEA come from the germline V gene. DNA for the CDR3: TGCAGCGTTGCAGGACAGCGAAACTACGAGCAGTACTTC. Translating it yields CSVAGQRNYEQYF.

This chain connects TRBV3-1 to TRBJ1-4; weak D call: TRBD1 (5 bases). Trimming took 0 bases from V and 8 from J, leaving 7 bases between them. CDR1 is LGHDT, CDR2 YNNKEL, per germline (reference sequence). The CDR3 runs 13 residues. The CDR3 bases are TGTGCCAGCAGCCAAGAGGGGGAAGAAAAACTGTTTTTT. As protein: CASSQEGEEKLFF.

This clonotype was counted between two and nine times. This chain uses TRBV6-6 with TRBJ1-2; D is ambiguous. This CDR3 region has 13 residues. Trimming left V 6 bases short and J 4 bases short, with 12 bases between. Germline V gene data show CDR1 as MNHNY and CDR2 as SVGAGI (reference sequence). In DNA, the CDR3 is TGTGCCAGCAGGGACTTACAAATCTATGGCTACACCTTC. Its protein is CASRDLQIYGYTF.

This clonotype was counted between two and nine times. The V gene is TRBV4-3, the J gene TRBJ1-2, with D possibly matching TRBD1 (5 bases). Germline CDR1 is LGHNA and CDR2 is YSLEER. The CDR3 loop spans 15 amino acids. The V end lost 0 bases, the J end lost 2 bases, and 10 bases lay between the germline ends. The CDR3 DNA reads as TGCGCCAGCAGCCAAGAGTGGCAGGGCAACTATGGCTACACCTTC. This encodes CASSQEWQGNYGYTF.

The chain carries TRBV9 and TRBJ2-7; a weak D match, TRBD2 (6 bases). The V and J ends lost 0 bases and 4 bases respectively, with 14 bases between them. The germline gives CDR1 SGDLS, CDR2 YYNGEE. The CDR3 consists of 15 residues. Here the CDR3 reads CASSVAGSWGYEQYF. The CDR3 DNA follows: TGTGCCAGCAGCGTAGCCGGGAGTTGGGGTTACGAGCAGTACTTC.

The chain couples TRBV15 to TRBJ1-4; the match to TRBD1 covers 7 bases. Germline CDR1 LNHNV, CDR2 YYDKDF (reference sequence). Trimming took 5 bases from V and 8 from J; bases not matched to a gene: 11. The CDR3 consists of 15 residues. DNA for the CDR3: TGTGCCACCAGCCTTCGGGGACAGCCGGGCGAAAAACTGTTTTTT. This codes for CATSLRGQPGEKLFF.

This clonotype occurred a few times. No DNA is shown, since the ends of the CDR3 on it are uncertain; the CDR3 is the one TCRdb lists. The chain carries TRBV2 and TRBJ1-1; TRBD1, the table's D call, lacks a check against the DNA. The V gene's germline CDR1 is SNHLY and CDR2 FYNNEI. The CDR3 is 16 amino acids long, termini counted. The CDR3: CASSVGTGATNTEALF.

CDR3 coding DNA: TGTGCCAGCAGCTTAGAGGGCCTGGGGGTCGCCGAGACCCAGTACTTC. Its translation: CASSLEGLGVAETQYF. J is TRBJ2-5 and V is TRBV7-2; D is tentatively TRBD1 or TRBD2 (5 bases each). This CDR3 contains 16 residues. CDR1 is SGHTA, CDR2 FQGNSA, per germline. Trimming removed 1 base from V and 5 bases from J, with 17 bases in between.

In this sample, this clonotype turned up a few times. J is TRBJ2-1 and V is TRBV7-9; 9 bases fit TRBD1. Gene TRBJ2-7 matches the end of the DNA better, so the J call may be wrong. The CDR3 loop spans 13 amino acids. Per the germline V gene, CDR1 is SEHNR and CDR2 is FQNEAQ (reference sequence). The CDR3 protein is CASRQGADREQYF. The DNA for the CDR3 is TGTGCCAGCAGACAGGGGGCGGATAGGGAGCAGTACTTC.

This clonotype showed up just a few times. The rearrangement uses TRBV5-1 and TRBJ1-5, with a weak D call TRBD1 (5 bases). CDR3 length equals 15 residues. CDR1 and CDR2 (germline): SGHRS, YFSETQ. Trimming removed 1 base from V and 6 bases from J, with 14 bases in between. CDR3 nucleotides: TGCGCCAGCAGCTTGTTTTCAGGGCAGGGTCAGCCCCAGCATTTT. Translated: CASSLFSGQGQPQHF.

This clonotype was recorded a few times. The chain carries TRBV19 and TRBJ1-5; a weak D match, TRBD1 (6 bases). This CDR3 has 14 amino acids. V shed 3 bases and J shed 4 bases, with 10 bases lying between them. The germline V gene has CDR1 LNHDA and CDR2 SQIVND (reference sequence). The CDR3 DNA is TGTGCCAGTAGTATTGGGCAGGGGAATCAGCCCCAGCATTTT. Translating gives CASSIGQGNQPQHF. The variable domain in full, completed from reference TRBV19 and TRBJ1-5, reads DGGITQSPKYLFRKEGQNVTLSCEQNLNHDAMYWYRQDPGQGLRLIYYSQIVNDFQKGDIAEGYSVSREKKESFPLTVTSAQKNPTAFYLCASSIGQGNQPQHFGDGTRLSIL.

The chain links TRBV28 to TRBJ1-1; D is uncertain. V was clipped by 7 bases and J by 5 bases, with 20 bases between them. The CDR3 covers 15 residues. Germline CDR1 is MDHEN and CDR2 is SYDVKM. The DNA for the CDR3 is TGTGCCAGCACCCTCAATCGGCCGGGGTATACTGAAGCTTTCTTT. Its translation is CASTLNRPGYTEAFF.

V and J are TRBV29-1 and TRBJ1-4; unclear D gene. There are 14 residues in the CDR3. The V end lost 0 bases, the J end lost 8 bases, and 13 bases lay between the germline ends. The germline gives CDR1 SQVTM, CDR2 ANQGSEA. Here the CDR3 reads CSVEDPWGGEKLFF. The DNA of the CDR3 is TGCAGCGTTGAAGACCCCTGGGGTGGAGAAAAACTGTTTTTT.

This clonotype was seen a handful of times. V and J are TRBV4-1 and TRBJ2-5, with TRBD2 matching 7 bases. Germline CDR1 reads MGHRA; CDR2 reads YSYEKL. Losses at the gene ends were 4 bases for V and 0 bases for J; bases not matched to a gene: 11. The CDR3 runs to 17 residues. The CDR3 DNA reads as TGCGCCAGCAGCCTCCGAATAGCGGGTTTGTACCAAGAGACCCAGTACTTC. Translated: CASSLRIAGLYQETQYF.

This chain links TRBV20-1 with TRBJ2-1; 12 bases map to TRBD2. With V trimmed by 0 bases and J by 2 bases, 8 bases remained unmatched. The germline gives CDR1 DFQATT, CDR2 SNEGSKA (reference sequence). CDR3 size: 18 residues. The CDR3 reads CSARDLGRLAGAYNEQFF. In DNA form, the CDR3 reads TGCAGTGCTAGAGATCTCGGAAGACTAGCGGGGGCCTACAATGAGCAGTTCTTC.